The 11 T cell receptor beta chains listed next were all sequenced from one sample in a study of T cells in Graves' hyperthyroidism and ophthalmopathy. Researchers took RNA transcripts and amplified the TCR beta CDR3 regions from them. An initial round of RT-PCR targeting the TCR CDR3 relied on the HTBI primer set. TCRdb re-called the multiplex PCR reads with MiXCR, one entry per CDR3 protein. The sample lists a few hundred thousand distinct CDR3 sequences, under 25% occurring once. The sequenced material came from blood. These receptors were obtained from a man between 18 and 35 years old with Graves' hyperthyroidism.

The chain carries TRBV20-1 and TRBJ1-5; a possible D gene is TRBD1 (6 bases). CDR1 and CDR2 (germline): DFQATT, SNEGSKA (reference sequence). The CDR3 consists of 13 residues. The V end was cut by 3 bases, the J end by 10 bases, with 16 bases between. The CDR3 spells CSARPYRQAPQHF. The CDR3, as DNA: TGCAGTGCTAGGCCCTATCGACAGGCACCCCAGCATTTT.

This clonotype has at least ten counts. The CDR3 loop is CATSRDRPGGNYEQYF. The CDR3 nucleotides read TGTGCCACCAGCAGAGATAGGCCAGGGGGAAACTACGAGCAGTACTTC. This sequence joins TRBV15 and TRBJ2-7; 7 bases fit TRBD1. Trimming cost V 0 bases and J 3 bases; bases outside gene matches: 8. CDR3 length: 16 amino acids. Germline loops: CDR1 LNHNV, CDR2 YYDKDF (reference sequence).

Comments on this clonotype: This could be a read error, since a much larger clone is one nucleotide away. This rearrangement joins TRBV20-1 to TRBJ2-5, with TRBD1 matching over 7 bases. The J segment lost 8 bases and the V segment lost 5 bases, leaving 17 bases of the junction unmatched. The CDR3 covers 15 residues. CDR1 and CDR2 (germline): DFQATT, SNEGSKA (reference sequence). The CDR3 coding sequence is TGCAGTGCTCCGGACAGGTCGACCGCTTGGGATACCCAGTACTTC. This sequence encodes CSAPDRSTAWDTQYF.

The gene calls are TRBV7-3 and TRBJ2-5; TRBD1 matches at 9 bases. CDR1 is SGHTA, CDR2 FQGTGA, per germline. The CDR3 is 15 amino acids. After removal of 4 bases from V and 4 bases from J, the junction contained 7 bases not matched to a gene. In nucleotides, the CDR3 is TGTGCCAGCAGCTCGGCCGGGACAGGGCGAGAGACCCAGTACTTC. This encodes CASSSAGTGRETQYF.

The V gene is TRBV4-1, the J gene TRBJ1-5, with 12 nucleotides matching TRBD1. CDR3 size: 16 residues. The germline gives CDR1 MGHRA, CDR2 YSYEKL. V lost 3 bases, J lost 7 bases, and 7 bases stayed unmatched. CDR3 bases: TGCGCCAGCAGCCATGTAGGGACAGGGGGCCACCAGCCCCAGCATTTT. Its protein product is CASSHVGTGGHQPQHF.

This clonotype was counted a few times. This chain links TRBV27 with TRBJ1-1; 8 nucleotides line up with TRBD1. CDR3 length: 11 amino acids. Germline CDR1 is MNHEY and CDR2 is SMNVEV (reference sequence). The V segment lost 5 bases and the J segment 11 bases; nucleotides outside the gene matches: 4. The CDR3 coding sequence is TGTGCCAGCAGTAACCAGGGGGCGGCTTTCTTT. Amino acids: CASSNQGAAFF.

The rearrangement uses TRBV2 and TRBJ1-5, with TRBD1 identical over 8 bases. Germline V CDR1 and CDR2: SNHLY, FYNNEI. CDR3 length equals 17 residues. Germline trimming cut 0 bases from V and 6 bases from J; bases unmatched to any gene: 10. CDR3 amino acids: CASSEALAGGASQPQHF. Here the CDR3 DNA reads TGTGCCAGCAGTGAAGCGCTGGCAGGGGGCGCCTCTCAGCCCCAGCATTTT.

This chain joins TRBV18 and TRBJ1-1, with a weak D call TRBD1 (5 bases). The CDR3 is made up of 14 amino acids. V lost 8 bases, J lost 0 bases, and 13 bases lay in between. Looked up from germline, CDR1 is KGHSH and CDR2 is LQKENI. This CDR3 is CASHVGGMNTEAFF. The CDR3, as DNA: TGTGCCAGCCACGTGGGGGGAATGAACACTGAAGCTTTCTTT.

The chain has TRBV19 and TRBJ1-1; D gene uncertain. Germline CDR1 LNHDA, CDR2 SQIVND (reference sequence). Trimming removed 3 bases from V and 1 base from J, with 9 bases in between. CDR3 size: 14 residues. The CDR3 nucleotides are TGTGCCAGTAGTATGTCGCGGGGGAACACTGAAGCTTTCTTT. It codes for CASSMSRGNTEAFF.

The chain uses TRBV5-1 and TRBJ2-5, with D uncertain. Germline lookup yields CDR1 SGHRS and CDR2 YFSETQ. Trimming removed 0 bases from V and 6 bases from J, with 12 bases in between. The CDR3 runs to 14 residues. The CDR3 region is CASSLDGSSKTQYF. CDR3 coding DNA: TGCGCCAGCAGCTTGGACGGAAGCTCGAAGACCCAGTACTTC.

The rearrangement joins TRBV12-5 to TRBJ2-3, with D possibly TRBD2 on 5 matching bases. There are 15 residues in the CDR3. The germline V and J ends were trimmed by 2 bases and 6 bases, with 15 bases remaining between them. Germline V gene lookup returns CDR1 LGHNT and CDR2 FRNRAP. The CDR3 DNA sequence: TGTGCTAGTGGTTTGAAGGGTCGGGGAGTGGATACGCAGTATTTT. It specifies CASGLKGRGVDTQYF.